This T cell receptor beta chain was obtained from a study of T cells in tuberculosis. Looking at the study overall: Sequenced TCRs come from CD1B-GMM tetramer-binding T cells. This South African cohort compared adolescents with or without latent tuberculosis against adults with active tuberculosis.

Study-wide findings and caveats: Classification accuracy was about 90% (AUROC under 0.95) with the GMM-specific repertoire.

The method was immunoSEQ multiplex PCR; TCRdb's version includes in-frame clones alone and lacks a portion of them. The sample lists around 26,000 clones; 95% were seen once. The CDR3 is 16 residues long. With 5 bases removed from V and 0 bases from J, the gap between germline ends came to 16 bases. The germline V gene encodes CDR1 MNHEY and CDR2 SMNVEV (reference sequence). With respect to this clone: What it binds is unknown.

Latent tuberculosis screening used tuberculin skin test and IGRA at entry. The TCR comes from a donor aged 10-29 years with latent tuberculosis or without tuberculosis infection. The material sequenced was PBMCs. The chain links TRBV27 to TRBJ1-1, with D possibly being TRBD1 (5 bases). CDR3 sequence: CASSPLGDSLNTEAFF. Written as DNA, the CDR3 is TGTGCCAGCAGTCCCTTAGGAGACAGCCTGAACACTGAAGCTTTCTTT.